This T cell receptor beta chain came from a study of control samples from healthy donors and cancer patients. Sequencing used immunoSEQ multiplex PCR; TCRdb keeps in-frame clones, though not all of them. The table lists about 73,000 clones, around 95% of them singletons. The TCR sequence derives from a woman between 35 and 50 years old in good health. Sample: blood.

The CDR3: CASRDPGGLNTEAFF. The CDR3 DNA reads as TGTGCCAGTAGGGACCCAGGGGGCCTAAACACTGAAGCTTTCTTT. J is TRBJ1-1 and V is TRBV19; TRBD1 aligns across 8 bases. Trimming at V came to 6 bases and at J to 2 bases, leaving 8 bases not matched to a gene. Looked up from germline, CDR1 is LNHDA and CDR2 is SQIVND (reference sequence). The CDR3 extends over 15 amino acids.